Below, one TCR beta chain is given with its context. Its antigen target is currently unknown. Within one base of it there is no much larger clone, and no base qualities were kept. This entry is derived from a study of T cells and Merkel cell carcinoma outcomes (TCRdb year 2020). General notes on the study: The tumor T-cell repertoire, together with T-cell density, was examined as a predictor of clinical outcome in patients with Merkel cell carcinoma. General conclusions and limits of the study: T-cell repertoire features combined with T-cell density were reported to predict clinical outcomes in Merkel cell carcinoma patients.

Relative to germline, V is missing 6 bases and J is missing 5 bases, with 6 bases of the junction outside any gene match. From the germline V gene, CDR1 is KGHSH and CDR2 is LQKENI. The CDR3 contains 14 residues, cysteine and phenylalanine counted. Left in the record is the CDR3 DNA by itself, 42 bases read in frame from the first base. The samples were obtained from people who had Merkel cell carcinoma. The library was prepared using the immunoSEQ multiplex PCR assay. Here the immuneACCESS table is served through TCRdb, limited to in-frame sequences with V and J called. Missing clones are a known gap in these copies; in checked studies unresolved V genes cover under half, and the rest lacks a known reason. The sample has 15,000 to 25,000 clones on record, over 75% of them singletons. The ten largest clonotypes hold 3.1% of the sample.

This chain joins TRBV18 to TRBJ2-5; TRBD2 fits 10 bases in the junction. The sequenced material came from tumor tissue from Merkel cell carcinoma. The clonotype comes from a human donor with Merkel cell carcinoma. In nucleotide form, the sequence is TGTGCCAGCTCTCTAGCGGGAGTCCGGGAGACCCAGTACTTC. It is translated as CASSLAGVRETQYF.